Presented here are 4 T cell receptor beta chains from one specimen sequenced in a study of identical twins' blood T cells. TCRdb itself ran the 5' RACE reads through MiXCR, one entry per CDR3 protein. The sample includes 350,000 to 400,000 distinct CDR3 sequences, about 28% of them seen just once. Source material: PBMCs. These receptors were obtained from a woman aged 18 to 55 in good health.

The chain employs TRBV12-3 or TRBV12-4 and TRBJ2-2, with 8 positions matching TRBD1. The V and J ends lost 7 bases and 1 base, in that order; junction bases with no gene match: 8. The CDR3 loop spans 16 amino acids. As DNA, the CDR3 is TGTGCCAGCAAATACCTCGGACAGGGGAACACCGGGGAGCTGTTTTTT. Encoded protein: CASKYLGQGNTGELFF.

The chain has TRBV19 and TRBJ2-1; possibly TRBD2 for D (6 bases). CDR3 length: 17 residues. From germline, CDR1 is LNHDA and CDR2 SQIVND (reference sequence). The V and J ends lost 2 bases and 3 bases respectively, with 17 bases between them. CDR3 in DNA: TGTGCCAGTAGTATAAGGGGTGGCGGGACCGGCTACAATGAGCAGTTCTTC. It specifies CASSIRGGGTGYNEQFF. The whole variable domain, filled in from reference TRBV19 and TRBJ2-1, reads DGGITQSPKYLFRKEGQNVTLSCEQNLNHDAMYWYRQDPGQGLRLIYYSQIVNDFQKGDIAEGYSVSREKKESFPLTVTSAQKNPTAFYLCASSIRGGGTGYNEQFFGPGTRLTVL.

This chain joins TRBV5-1 and TRBJ2-4; perhaps TRBD2 as D (6 bases). V was clipped by 4 bases and J by 6 bases, with 14 bases between them. The CDR3 length is 14 residues. The germline V gene encodes CDR1 SGHRS and CDR2 YFSETQ. The CDR3 DNA is TGCGCCAGCAGCGGGAGGCTTTCTCCAAACATTCAGTACTTC. Amino acid sequence: CASSGRLSPNIQYF.

There are a few counts of this clonotype. One junction end disagrees with the germline gene, perhaps due to a read error. The chain combines TRBV18 with TRBJ2-1; 8 bases agree with TRBD2. Germline lookup yields CDR1 KGHSH and CDR2 LQKENI. The CDR3 covers 17 residues. CDR3 residues: CAGSPLASGLSYNEQFF. The CDR3 DNA follows: TGTGCCGGCTCACCACTCGCTAGCGGGTTGTCTTACAATGAGCAGTTCTTC.